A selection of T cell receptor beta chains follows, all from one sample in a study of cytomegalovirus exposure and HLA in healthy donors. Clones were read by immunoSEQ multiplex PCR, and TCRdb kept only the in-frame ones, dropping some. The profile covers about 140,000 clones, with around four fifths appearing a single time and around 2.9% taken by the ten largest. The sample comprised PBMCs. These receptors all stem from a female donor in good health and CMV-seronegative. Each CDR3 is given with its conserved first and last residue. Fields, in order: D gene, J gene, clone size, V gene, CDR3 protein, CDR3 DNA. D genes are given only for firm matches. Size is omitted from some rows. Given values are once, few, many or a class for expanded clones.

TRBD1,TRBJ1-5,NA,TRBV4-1,CASSTRPTGTGNNQPQHF,TGCGCCAGCAGCACAAGACCGACCGGGACAGGGAACAATCAGCCCCAGCATTTT
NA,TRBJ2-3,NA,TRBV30,CAWSVLTGVADTQYF,TGTGCCTGGAGTGTACTGACGGGAGTGGCAGATACGCAGTATTTT
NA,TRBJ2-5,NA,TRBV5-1,CASSPRAGRGETQYF,TGCGCCAGCAGCCCTCGGGCGGGAAGGGGCGAGACCCAGTACTTC
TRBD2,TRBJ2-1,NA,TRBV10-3,CAISEANSGGASDEQFF,TGTGCCATCAGTGAGGCGAATAGCGGGGGGGCCAGCGATGAGCAGTTCTTC
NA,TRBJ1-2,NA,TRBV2,CASSEDMGGNYGYTF,TGTGCCAGCAGTGAAGATATGGGGGGGAACTATGGCTACACCTTC
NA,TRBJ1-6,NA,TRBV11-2,CASSTLDSRNSPLHF,TGTGCCAGCAGCACACTGGACAGCCGGAATTCACCCCTCCACTTT
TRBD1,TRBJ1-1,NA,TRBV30,CAWSGGTGHTEAFF,TGTGCCTGGAGCGGGGGGACAGGGCATACTGAAGCTTTCTTT
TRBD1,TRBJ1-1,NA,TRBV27,CASRGTGLNTEAFF,TGTGCCAGCAGAGGGACAGGGTTGAACACTGAAGCTTTCTTT
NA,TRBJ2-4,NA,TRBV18,CASSPGLYGENIQYF,TGTGCCAGCTCACCTGGACTGTACGGAGAAAACATTCAGTACTTC
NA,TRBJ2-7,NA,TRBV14,CASSQEPGLTYEQYF,TGTGCCAGCAGCCAAGAGCCGGGTTTAACCTACGAGCAGTACTTC
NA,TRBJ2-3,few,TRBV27,CASSPSRYSTDTQYF,TGTGCCAGCAGCCCTTCCCGTTATAGCACAGATACGCAGTATTTT
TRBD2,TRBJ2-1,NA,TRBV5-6,CASSFGRAGEQFF,TGTGCCAGCAGTTTCGGGAGGGCGGGTGAGCAGTTCTTC
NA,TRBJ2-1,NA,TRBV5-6,CASSLKGPRESKFF,TGTGCCAGCAGCCTGAAGGGCCCACGGGAGAGCAAGTTCTTC
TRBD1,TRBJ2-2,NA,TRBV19,CASSPGGNTGELFF,TGTGCCAGTAGCCCAGGGGGTAACACCGGGGAGCTGTTTTTT
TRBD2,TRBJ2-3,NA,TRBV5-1,CASRTSGSITDTQYF,TGCGCCAGCAGGACTAGCGGATCCATAACAGATACGCAGTATTTT
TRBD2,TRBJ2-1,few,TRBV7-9,CASSPLGGGADNEQFF,TGTGCCAGCAGCCCCCTGGGCGGGGGGGCCGACAATGAGCAGTTCTTC
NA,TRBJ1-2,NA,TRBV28,CANSVARTYGYTF,TGTGCCAATTCGGTAGCTAGAACCTATGGCTACACCTTC
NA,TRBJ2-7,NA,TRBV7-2,CASAGGGGYEQYF,TGTGCCAGTGCCGGGGGTGGGGGTTACGAGCAGTACTTC
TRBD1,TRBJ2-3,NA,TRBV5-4,CASSFPGQGRSDTQYF,TGTGCCAGCAGCTTTCCGGGACAGGGTAGGTCAGATACGCAGTATTTT
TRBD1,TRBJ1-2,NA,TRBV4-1,CASSSYLQGKYGYTF,TGCGCCAGCAGCTCGTATCTACAGGGGAAATATGGCTACACCTTC
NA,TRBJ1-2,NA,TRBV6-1,CASSEGSGPLDYGYTF,TGTGCCAGCAGTGAAGGAAGCGGCCCCCTAGACTATGGCTACACCTTC
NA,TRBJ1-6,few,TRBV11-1,CASSSLNSPLHF,TGTGCCAGCAGCTCCCTAAATTCACCCCTCCACTTT
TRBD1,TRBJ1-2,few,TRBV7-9,CASSFDTGVYGYTF,TGTGCCAGCAGCTTCGACACAGGGGTCTATGGCTACACCTTC